This paragraph covers one T cell receptor beta chain sequence. No antigen is known for it. The data are from a study of cytotoxic CD8 clonotypes in ibrutinib-treated CLL. Overall study: Patient counts were about 12 relapsed/refractory, approximately 15 treatment-naive and around 17 IGHV unmutated. The study's findings and limits: Clonotypes that were public were uncommon, and they contracted or stayed stable on treatment.

Deep sequencing aimed at 1 in 200,000 to 1 in 1 million T cells' resolution. Produced via immunoSEQ multiplex PCR; TCRdb's table is partial and in-frame only. The sample shows roughly 17,000 clones, 50% to 75% of them seen only once. Germline CDR1 MRHNA, CDR2 SNTAGT. V lost 2 bases and J 0 bases, leaving 3 bases between the germline ends. This CDR3 has 13 residues. The sequencing used PBMCs, collected after 12 months of ibrutinib treatment. This receptor was obtained from a human donor with chronic lymphocytic leukemia. V and J are TRBV6-4 and TRBJ2-3, with unresolved D. The CDR3 DNA sequence: TGTGCCAGCAGTGACGGGAGCACAGATACGCAGTATTTT. Protein sequence: CASSDGSTDTQYF.